This T cell receptor (beta chain) stems from a study of beta chain features in type 1 diabetes. Study-level background: The patients were much like the healthy donors in age, gender and cell yields.

The authors reverse transcribed all of the isolated RNA, so sequencing captured expressed TCRB transcripts. Repertoires were generated with immunoSEQ multiplex PCR, while TCRdb's copy carries only in-frame clones and drops some. The sample shows about 40,000 clones, over 45% of them seen only once. This CDR3 is built from 16 residues. The junction had 12 bases not matched to a gene; V was cut back by 2 bases and J by 8 bases. The germline V gene has CDR1 LNHDA and CDR2 SQIVND (reference sequence). The TCR sequence derives from a woman under 30 in good health. This chain joins TRBV19 and TRBJ1-2, with 9 nucleotides matching TRBD1. Sequenced sample: central memory CD4+ T cells from blood. The CDR3 coding sequence is TGTGCCAGTAGTATACACGCGGGACAGGGTACGGAAGGCTACACCTTC. Its protein product is CASSIHAGQGTEGYTF.